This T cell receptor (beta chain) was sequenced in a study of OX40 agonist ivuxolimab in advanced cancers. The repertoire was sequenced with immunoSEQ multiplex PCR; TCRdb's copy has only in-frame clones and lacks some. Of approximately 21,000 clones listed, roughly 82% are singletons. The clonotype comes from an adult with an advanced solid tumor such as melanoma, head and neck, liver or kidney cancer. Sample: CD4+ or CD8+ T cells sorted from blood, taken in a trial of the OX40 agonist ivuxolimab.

The CDR3 sequence: CASSQVEGRNEKLFF. DNA of the CDR3: TGCGCCAGCAGCCAAGTGGAAGGGAGAAATGAAAAACTGTTTTTT. The J gene is TRBJ1-4, the V gene TRBV4-1, with D unresolved. Trimming cost V 1 base and J 5 bases, with 11 bases left between them. The CDR3 runs to 15 residues. Germline lookup yields CDR1 MGHRA and CDR2 YSYEKL.